The source of this T cell receptor beta chain is a study of CD8+ T cells in alopecia areata. As for treatment: oral pan-JAK inhibitor, 5-10 mg twice daily. Trimming pared 0 bases from V and 8 bases from J, leaving 11 bases between. CDR1 and CDR2 (germline): SGHRS, YFSETQ. The CDR3 has 13 residues. Reverse transcribed after extraction, RNA yielded cDNA as the sequencing template. Assay used: immunoSEQ multiplex PCR; TCRdb lists only in-frame clones, some missing. The data show 150,000 to 200,000 clones, about 54% seen once. The clonotype was recovered from a human donor with alopecia areata. Sequencing was performed on CD4+ T cells sorted from blood, taken at approximately week 56, from a patient treated with tofacitinib. The rearrangement uses TRBV5-1 and TRBJ1-1, with D hard to call. The CDR3 coding sequence is TGCGCCAGCAGCTTGGCGGTGTCGGGAGAAGCTTTCTTT. Translating gives CASSLAVSGEAFF.